Shown below are 14 T cell receptor beta chains from a single sample sequenced in a study of shared clonotypes between healthy human individuals. The naive CD8 population came from CD45RO-negative cells selected for CCR7, without terminally differentiated effector memory CD45RA+ cells. Assay used: immunoSEQ multiplex PCR; TCRdb lists only in-frame clones, some missing. In the table there are about 2 million clones, 85% to 95% of which are singletons. The sequenced sample was naive CD8+ T cells sorted from blood. All receptors derive from a man aged 18-30 years in good health.

The rearrangement joins TRBV20-1 to TRBJ1-2; D not resolved. The germline V gene encodes CDR1 DFQATT and CDR2 SNEGSKA (reference sequence). V shed 3 bases and J shed 11 bases, with 7 bases lying between them. The CDR3 is 9 residues long. The CDR3 DNA sequence: TGCAGTGCTAGTTACCAGTACACCTTC. Its translation is CSASYQYTF.

This sequence joins TRBV4-1 and TRBJ2-3; tentatively, D is TRBD1 (6 bases). This CDR3 contains 17 residues. The germline V gene encodes CDR1 MGHRA and CDR2 YSYEKL. V was pared by 0 bases and J by 1 base, with 14 bases between. CDR3 DNA: TGCGCCAGCAGCCAAGAGAGACAGGCCGTACGCACAGATACGCAGTATTTT. Translation gives CASSQERQAVRTDTQYF.

The genes are TRBV10-3 and TRBJ2-7, with 11 positions matching TRBD2. Germline V gene data show CDR1 as ENHRY and CDR2 as SYGVKD. The junction had 9 bases not matched to a gene; V was cut back by 3 bases and J by 2 bases. CDR3 size: 17 residues. The CDR3 sequence: CAISDPETSGITYEQYF. DNA for the CDR3: TGTGCCATCAGTGACCCTGAGACTAGCGGGATAACCTACGAGCAGTACTTC.

This clone was found once. The chain links TRBV11-2 to TRBJ2-1; 8 bases are shared with TRBD2. Per germline, CDR1 SGHAT and CDR2 FQNNGV. CDR3 size: 14 residues. The trim removed 2 bases at V and 5 bases at J, leaving 2 bases unmatched. Written as DNA, the CDR3 is TGTGCCAGCAGCTTAACGGGAGGGGACAATGAGCAGTTCTTC. It yields the protein CASSLTGGDNEQFF.

V is TRBV6-5 and J is TRBJ2-1; D might be TRBD1 (5 bases). The CDR3 runs to 15 residues. V gave up 0 bases and J gave up 5 bases, with 11 bases separating them. The germline gives CDR1 MNHEY, CDR2 SVGAGI. The CDR3 DNA follows: TGTGCCAGCAGTTACTCATGGGGCGTTGACAATGAGCAGTTCTTC. Protein product: CASSYSWGVDNEQFF.

This chain joins TRBV2 and TRBJ2-5, with 8 bases identical to TRBD2. The CDR3 loop spans 16 amino acids. With 3 bases clipped from V and 1 base from J, the junction kept 7 bases outside the gene matches. Per the germline V gene, CDR1 is SNHLY and CDR2 is FYNNEI. Here the CDR3 DNA reads TGTGCCAGCAGTGAGTCTTCGGCGGGGGGCCAAGAGACCCAGTACTTC. This sequence encodes CASSESSAGGQETQYF.

The count of this clone is one. V usage is TRBV29-1 and J usage is TRBJ2-1; maybe TRBD2 (6 bases). The CDR3 extends over 15 amino acids. V was pared by 3 bases and J by 0 bases, with 12 bases between. Per germline, CDR1 SQVTM and CDR2 ANQGSEA. The CDR3 spells CSVDRMGGSYNEQFF. In DNA form, the CDR3 reads TGCAGCGTTGATAGGATGGGGGGCTCCTACAATGAGCAGTTCTTC.

In regard to this clone: This sample also contains other DNA sequences that code for the same CDR3. The V gene is TRBV19, the J gene TRBJ1-1; D remains unclear. The germline V and J ends were trimmed by 2 bases and 4 bases, with 8 bases remaining between them. This CDR3 comprises 13 residues. Germline CDR1 reads LNHDA; CDR2 reads SQIVND (reference sequence). CDR3: CASSILGTTEAFF. DNA for the CDR3: TGTGCCAGTAGTATATTGGGTACCACTGAAGCTTTCTTT.

A note on this clone: Distinct nucleotide sequences in the sample also encode this CDR3. This chain links TRBV6-5 with TRBJ2-7; D is uncertain. Germline V gene data show CDR1 as MNHEY and CDR2 as SVGAGI. This CDR3 contains 14 residues. V lost 2 bases, J lost 0 bases, and 8 bases lay in between. In nucleotides, the CDR3 is TGTGCCAGCAGTTACGGCGCGGTCTCCTACGAGCAGTACTTC. Protein: CASSYGAVSYEQYF.

The chain carries TRBV27 and TRBJ2-2; D possibly matches TRBD1 or TRBD2 (5 bases each). CDR3 length: 15 residues. CDR1 is MNHEY and CDR2 is SMNVEV in the germline V gene (reference sequence). V shed 5 bases and J shed 6 bases, with 16 bases lying between them. CDR3 sequence (DNA): TGTGCCAGCAGTACCCAGCAGGGACGACCCGGGGAGCTGTTTTTT. Protein: CASSTQQGRPGELFF.

As to this clone: The same CDR3 also results from other DNA sequences found in this sample. V usage is TRBV30 and J usage is TRBJ2-5, with a possible D match to TRBD2 (5 bases). Germline V gene sequence: CDR1 GTSNPN, CDR2 SVGIG (reference sequence). The germline V and J ends were trimmed by 0 bases and 5 bases, with 10 bases remaining between them. This CDR3 is built from 13 residues. In DNA, the CDR3 is TGTGCCTGGAGTGTAGATAGCGAGGAGACCCAGTACTTC. This translates into CAWSVDSEETQYF. The whole variable domain, filled in from reference TRBV30 and TRBJ2-5, reads SQTIHQWPATLVQPVGSPLSLECTVEGTSNPNLYWYRQAAGRGLQLLFYSVGIGQISSEVPQNLSASRPQDRQFILSSKKLLLSDSGFYLCAWSVDSEETQYFGPGTRLLVL.

The J gene is TRBJ2-7, the V gene TRBV2; 9 bases line up with TRBD1. The V gene end was trimmed by 6 bases and the J gene end by 0 bases; junction bases not matched to a gene: 6. The CDR3 has 15 residues. Germline CDR1 is SNHLY and CDR2 is FYNNEI. The CDR3 loop is CASSALGQGSYEQYF. CDR3 nucleotides: TGTGCCAGCAGCGCGTTGGGACAGGGCTCCTACGAGCAGTACTTC.

As for this clone: Within the sample, other DNA sequences also encode this same CDR3. The rearrangement links TRBV27 to TRBJ2-5; a possible D gene is TRBD2 (5 bases). V was trimmed by 5 bases and J by 5 bases, leaving 9 bases between them. The CDR3 length is 12 residues. Germline V gene sequence: CDR1 MNHEY, CDR2 SMNVEV (reference sequence). CDR3 nucleotides: TGTGCCAGCAGTCCGAGAGGGGAGACCCAGTACTTC. It translates to CASSPRGETQYF.

Concerning this clone itself: The sample has other DNA sequences that encode this CDR3 too. The chain joins TRBV11-3 to TRBJ2-7, with 7 bases identical to TRBD2. The trim removed 5 bases at V and 5 bases at J, leaving 6 bases unmatched. The CDR3 spans 13 residues. Germline lookup yields CDR1 SGHNT and CDR2 YENEEA. This CDR3 is CASSRTRVDEQYF. Here the CDR3 DNA reads TGTGCCAGCAGCCGGACTAGGGTGGACGAGCAGTACTTC. Looking up the rest from reference TRBV11-3 and TRBJ2-7 gives the full variable domain: EAGVVQSPRYKIIEKKQPVAFWCNPISGHNTLYWYLQNLGQGPELLIRYENEEAVDDSQLPKDRFSAERLKGVDSTLKIQPAELGDSAVYLCASSRTRVDEQYFGPGTRLTVT.